This TCR beta chain was identified in a study of shared clonotypes between healthy human individuals. V was pared by 1 base and J by 4 bases, with 14 bases between. Germline assignment: CDR1 SGHDT and CDR2 YYEEEE. The CDR3 runs to 15 residues. Assay: immunoSEQ multiplex PCR; the TCRdb copy retains only in-frame clones and omits some. The table records about 600,000 clones, just over 75% of them present only once. The source of this sequence is a woman in her thirties or forties in good health. Some clones in this sample may be carry-over from other donors' samples. Sequenced input: PBMCs. The V gene is TRBV5-6, the J gene TRBJ1-2, with a possible D match to TRBD1 (5 bases). In DNA form, the CDR3 reads TGTGCCAGCAGCTTGAAAGGGGCCGGTGGCTATGGCTACACCTTC. Its translation: CASSLKGAGGYGYTF.